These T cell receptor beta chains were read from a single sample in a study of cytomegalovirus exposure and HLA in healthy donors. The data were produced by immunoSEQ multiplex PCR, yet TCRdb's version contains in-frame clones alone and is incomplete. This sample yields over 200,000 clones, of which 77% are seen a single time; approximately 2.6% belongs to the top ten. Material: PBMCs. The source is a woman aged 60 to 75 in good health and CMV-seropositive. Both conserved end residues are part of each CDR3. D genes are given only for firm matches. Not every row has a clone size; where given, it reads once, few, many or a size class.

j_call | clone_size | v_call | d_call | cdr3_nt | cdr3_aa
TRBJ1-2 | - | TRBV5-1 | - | TGCGCCAGCAGCGATGGAATGGGGCCGGGGGACTATGGCTACACCTTC | CASSDGMGPGDYGYTF
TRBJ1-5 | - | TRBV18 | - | TGTGCCAGCTCTGCGTATCAGGAACATCAGCCCCAGCATTTT | CASSAYQEHQPQHF
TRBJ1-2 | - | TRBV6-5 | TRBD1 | TGTGCCAGCAGTTACTCGGGACAGACCTATGGCTACACCTTC | CASSYSGQTYGYTF
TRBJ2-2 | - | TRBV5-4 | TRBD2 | TGTGCCAGCAGCTTGGGCGGGAGGGCCCCCGGGGAGCTGTTTTTT | CASSLGGRAPGELFF
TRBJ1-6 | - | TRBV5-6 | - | TGTGCCAGCAGCCACAGAGGGTCGGCCTATAATTCACCCCTCCACTTT | CASSHRGSAYNSPLHF
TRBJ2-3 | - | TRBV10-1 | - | TGCGCCAGCAGTGAACAGACCACAGATACGCAGTATTTT | CASSEQTTDTQYF
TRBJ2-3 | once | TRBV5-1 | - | TGCGCCAGCAGCTTGGGGACTCCAAACACAGATACGCAGTATTTT | CASSLGTPNTDTQYF
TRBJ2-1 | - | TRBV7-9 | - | TGTGCCAGCAGCTTCCTAGCGAGGGAGCAGTTCTTC | CASSFLAREQFF
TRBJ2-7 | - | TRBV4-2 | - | TGTGCCAGCAGCCAAGATAGAGCTCCCTCGGCCCAACCGCGGCACTTC | CASSQDRAPSAQPRHF
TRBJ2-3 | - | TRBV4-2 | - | TGTGCCAGCAGCCAAGTAGCAGAACGCACAGATACGCAGTATTTT | CASSQVAERTDTQYF
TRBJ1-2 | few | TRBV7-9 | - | TGTGCCAGCAGCTTAGGAGACTATGGCTACACCTTC | CASSLGDYGYTF
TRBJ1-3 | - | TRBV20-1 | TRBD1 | TGCAGTGTCCCGGGACAGGGGGTTTTTGATTTT | CSVPGQGVFDF
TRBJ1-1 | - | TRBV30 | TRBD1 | TGTGCCTGGGGACCGGGACAGGGGGCAACTGAAGCTTTCTTT | CAWGPGQGATEAFF
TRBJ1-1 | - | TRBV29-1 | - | TGCAGCGTTGGCACAGGGTGGACTGAAGCTTTCTTT | CSVGTGWTEAFF
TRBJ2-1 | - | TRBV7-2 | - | TGTGCCAGCAGCTTCAACCGGGACAATGAGCAGTTCTTC | CASSFNRDNEQFF
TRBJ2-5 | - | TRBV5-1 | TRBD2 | TGCGCCAGCAGCTTGCAAGGACTAGCGGGAGTGGAGACCCAGTACTTC | CASSLQGLAGVETQYF
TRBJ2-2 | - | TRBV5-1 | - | TGCGCCAGCAGCTTGTGGGGGGAAGGCACCGGGGAGCTGTTTTTT | CASSLWGEGTGELFF